One sample yielded the 24 T cell receptor beta chains listed below, sequenced in a study of blood T cell repertoires in COVID-19. Profiling relied on immunoSEQ multiplex PCR, and the TCRdb table lists in-frame clones only, not all of them. The sample lists 190,000 or so clones, about 83% occurring once. Material for sequencing was peripheral blood. These receptors were obtained from a woman younger than 35 who had recovered from COVID-19.

CDR3 in DNA: TGTGCCAGCAGTGGCGGTTATGGCTACACCTTC. Its translation is CASSGGYGYTF. V and J are TRBV2 and TRBJ1-2; no firm D call. The V gene's germline CDR1 is SNHLY and CDR2 FYNNEI. Trimming pared 4 bases from V and 5 bases from J, leaving 5 bases between. The CDR3 runs to 11 residues.

CDR3 in amino acids: CASRLTDRGESSGQYV. The DNA of the CDR3 is TGTGCAAGTCGCCTAACGGACAGGGGGGAGAGTAGTGGGCAGTACGTC. The V and J genes are TRBV12-2 and TRBJ2-7; the table's D gene call, TRBD1, was not cross checked with the DNA. TRBV12-2 is noted as a pseudogene. The CDR3 contains 16 residues.

CDR3 bases: TGCGCCAGCAGCCCCCGGACAGGGGGCTATGGTACGCAGTATTTT. As protein: CASSPRTGGYGTQYF. The chain is built from TRBV5-1 and TRBJ2-3; 11 nucleotides align to TRBD1. The CDR3 is 15 residues long. J lost 8 bases, V lost 4 bases, and 9 bases had no gene match. Germline CDR1 and CDR2: SGHRS and YFSETQ. The full variable domain, rest sourced from reference TRBV5-1 and TRBJ2-3, is KAGVTQTPRYLIKTRGQQVTLSCSPISGHRSVSWYQQTPGQGLQFLFEYFSETQRNKGNFPGRFSGRQFSNSRSEMNVSTLELGDSALYLCASSPRTGGYGTQYFGPGTRLTVL.

The CDR3 nucleotides are TGCGCCAGCAGCCAAACGACGACAGGGTTGAACACTGAAGCTTTCTTT. Translating it yields CASSQTTTGLNTEAFF. The V and J genes are TRBV4-3 and TRBJ1-1; the match to TRBD1 covers 7 bases. Germline V gene lookup returns CDR1 LGHNA and CDR2 YSLEER. The CDR3 consists of 16 residues. Losses at the gene ends were 2 bases for V and 0 bases for J; bases not matched to a gene: 6.

The chain has TRBV2 and TRBJ1-1, with D perhaps matching TRBD1 (5 bases). The CDR3 sequence is 13 residues long. The ends were cut back, 1 base at V and 9 bases at J, with 12 bases in the middle. Germline-derived CDR1 and CDR2 are SNHLY and FYNNEI. The CDR3 DNA reads TGTGCCAGCAGTGAAGAGGGGTCGGCCCAAGCTTTCTTT. Its translation: CASSEEGSAQAFF.

This clone has just one count. The chain joins TRBV6-1 to TRBJ1-2; D remains unclear. CDR1 is MNHNS, CDR2 SASEGT, per germline. The CDR3 has 14 amino acids. V was pared by 0 bases and J by 7 bases, with 12 bases between. CDR3 residues: CASSEAGGRFGYTF. Here the CDR3 DNA reads TGTGCCAGCAGTGAAGCGGGCGGGAGATTTGGCTACACCTTC.

This clone was seen only once. The chain carries TRBV9 and TRBJ1-2; possibly TRBD1 for D (6 bases). The germline CDR1 and CDR2 sequences are SGDLS and YYNGEE. The CDR3 has 14 residues. V shed 6 bases and J shed 3 bases, with 15 bases lying between them. CDR3 DNA: TGTGCCAGCACCCGAGAGGGGGGGGACTATGGCTACACCTTC. Translated, it gives CASTREGGDYGYTF.

This clone came up a few times. The chain uses TRBV19 and TRBJ2-2, with 9 bases matching TRBD2. Germline V gives CDR1 LNHDA, CDR2 SQIVND (reference sequence). This CDR3 is 15 amino acids long. The junction had 4 bases not matched to a gene; V was cut back by 4 bases and J by 4 bases. The CDR3 region is CASSKREVGTGELFF. In DNA, the CDR3 is TGTGCCAGTAGTAAGCGGGAGGTTGGCACCGGGGAGCTGTTTTTT.

V usage is TRBV5-1 and J usage is TRBJ1-1; D is undetermined. V was pared by 2 bases and J by 10 bases, with 18 bases between. This CDR3 has 14 residues. Germline V gene data show CDR1 as SGHRS and CDR2 as YFSETQ. DNA for the CDR3: TGCGCCAGCAGCTTTGAGTACGGGGAGGTGGGAGCTTTCTTT. Translating gives CASSFEYGEVGAFF. Looking up the rest from reference TRBV5-1 and TRBJ1-1 gives the full variable domain: KAGVTQTPRYLIKTRGQQVTLSCSPISGHRSVSWYQQTPGQGLQFLFEYFSETQRNKGNFPGRFSGRQFSNSRSEMNVSTLELGDSALYLCASSFEYGEVGAFFGQGTRLTVV.

The CDR3 protein is CAIRPTGMGNTIYF. CDR3 bases: TGTGCCATCAGACCTACAGGGATGGGAAACACCATATATTTT. The chain recombines TRBV10-3 with TRBJ1-3; tentative D call: TRBD1 (6 bases). V shed 6 bases and J shed 4 bases, with 13 bases lying between them. This CDR3 comprises 14 residues. Germline CDR1 ENHRY, CDR2 SYGVKD.

The rearrangement links TRBV7-9 to TRBJ2-5; 11 bases are shared with TRBD1. After removal of 2 bases from V and 5 bases from J, the junction contained 4 bases not matched to a gene. Germline V gene lookup returns CDR1 SEHNR and CDR2 FQNEAQ (reference sequence). This CDR3 region has 15 residues. CDR3 DNA sequence: TGTGCCAGCAGCTTAAGGACAGGGGGCCATGAGACCCAGTACTTC. Translating it yields CASSLRTGGHETQYF.

V gene TRBV5-6 combines with J gene TRBJ1-5; tentatively, D is TRBD1 (6 bases). The CDR3 has 16 amino acids. Germline V CDR1 and CDR2: SGHDT, YYEEEE. V was cut by 2 bases and J by 7 bases, with 19 bases left in between. CDR3 DNA sequence: TGTGCCAGCAGCTTCTACTCGGACAGTGGAGCCCAGCCCCAGCATTTT. Residues: CASSFYSDSGAQPQHF.

CDR3 amino acids: CASSYASTGRLYEQYF. The CDR3 nucleotides read TGTGCCAGCAGTTATGCTTCGACAGGTAGGCTCTACGAGCAGTACTTC. The chain links TRBV6-2 or TRBV6-3 to TRBJ2-7; D may be TRBD1 (6 bases). Germline lookup yields CDR1 MNHEY and CDR2 SVGEGT. This CDR3 is 16 amino acids long. V lost 3 bases to trimming and J lost 3 bases, with 18 bases between them.

This chain joins TRBV7-3 and TRBJ2-7; D might be TRBD1 (5 bases). This CDR3 is 12 amino acids long. With 5 bases removed from V and 7 bases from J, the gap between germline ends came to 12 bases. CDR1 SGHTA and CDR2 FQGTGA come from the germline V gene. CDR3: CASSPTGGEQYF. The CDR3 DNA follows: TGTGCCAGCAGCCCCACAGGCGGAGAGCAGTACTTC.

The CDR3 spells CSVEDGSGNTDTQYF. The CDR3 bases are TGCAGCGTTGAAGACGGGTCGGGGAACACAGATACGCAGTATTTT. The rearrangement joins TRBV29-1 to TRBJ2-3, with D tentatively TRBD2 (5 bases). V was trimmed by 0 bases and J by 2 bases, leaving 12 bases between them. CDR1 SQVTM and CDR2 ANQGSEA come from the germline V gene. This CDR3 is built from 15 residues.

This clone was recorded once. V is TRBV27 and J is TRBJ2-5, with 9 nucleotides matching TRBD1. The germline gives CDR1 MNHEY, CDR2 SMNVEV (reference sequence). J gave up 7 bases and V 8 bases, and 17 bases lay outside the gene matches. The CDR3 covers 16 residues. The CDR3 sequence: CASSPYGQGKLGTQYF. In nucleotides, the CDR3 is TGTGCCAGCTCTCCCTATGGACAGGGGAAATTGGGGACCCAGTACTTC.

This rearrangement joins TRBV18 to TRBJ2-7; 7 bases map to TRBD1. The CDR3 consists of 13 residues. V shed 4 bases and J 7 bases; nucleotides not matched to a gene: 7. The germline gives CDR1 KGHSH, CDR2 LQKENI. The CDR3 reads CASSLDRLGEQYF. In DNA, the CDR3 is TGTGCCAGCTCACTGGACAGGTTGGGGGAGCAGTACTTC.

The V call is TRBV4-1, the J call TRBJ2-7; possible D gene TRBD1, 5 bases. The CDR3 is 15 residues long. Trimming pared 0 bases from V and 3 bases from J, leaving 12 bases between. Germline V CDR1 and CDR2: MGHRA, YSYEKL. The CDR3: CASSQDGAQIYEQYF. The CDR3 DNA reads as TGCGCCAGCAGCCAAGATGGGGCCCAAATCTACGAGCAGTACTTC.

V gene TRBV6-5 combines with J gene TRBJ1-1; D gene uncertain. The CDR3 runs to 11 residues. V was clipped by 7 bases and J by 8 bases, with 11 bases between them. Germline-derived CDR1 and CDR2 are MNHEY and SVGAGI. CDR3 in amino acids: CASITQREAFF. The CDR3 bases are TGTGCCAGCATTACACAGCGGGAAGCTTTCTTT.

This clone was recorded once. This rearrangement joins TRBV21-1 to TRBJ1-6. TRBV21-1 is a known pseudogene. The CDR3 length is 16 residues. Here the CDR3 reads CASSKGGGSGNSPLHF. CDR3 coding DNA: TGTGCCAGCAGCAAAGGCGGAGGGTCCGGTAATTCACCCCTCCACTTT.

This clone showed up just a few times. The V call is TRBV7-2, the J call TRBJ2-7; 7 bases match TRBD1. Germline loops: CDR1 SGHTA, CDR2 FQGNSA. The CDR3 totals 15 residues. V lost 4 bases and J lost 7; bases outside the gene matches: 13. The CDR3 DNA is TGTGCCAGCAGCTGGGCCGGGACAGAGTTGTGGGAGCAGTACTTC. This gives the protein CASSWAGTELWEQYF.

The chain combines TRBV30 with TRBJ1-1; 8 nucleotides line up with TRBD1. With V trimmed by 7 bases and J by 3 bases, 4 bases remained unmatched. Germline values: CDR1 GTSNPN, CDR2 SVGIG (reference sequence). The CDR3 is made up of 12 amino acids. CDR3 amino acids: CASNRGYTEAFF. CDR3 nucleotide sequence: TGTGCCTCTAACAGGGGGTACACTGAAGCTTTCTTT.

The chain carries TRBV18 and TRBJ2-4, with D perhaps matching TRBD1 (6 bases). CDR1 and CDR2 (germline): KGHSH, LQKENI. Trimming took 3 bases from V and 3 from J, leaving 18 bases between them. CDR3 size: 17 residues. DNA for the CDR3: TGTGCCAGCTCACCCGTCCGGGACATTGGGAACAAAAACATTCAGTACTTC. Its protein product is CASSPVRDIGNKNIQYF.

The sample holds a few counts of this clone. This chain's CDR3 is CASSDDSSGANVLTF. The CDR3 DNA reads TGTGCCAGCAGTGACGACAGCTCTGGGGCCAACGTCCTGACTTTC. The chain recombines TRBV6-4 with TRBJ2-6; D perhaps matches TRBD1 (5 bases). The CDR3 is 15 residues long. The germline CDR1 and CDR2 sequences are MRHNA and SNTAGT. V was trimmed by 2 bases and J by 0 bases, leaving 5 bases between them.